This T cell receptor beta chain emerged from a study of OX40 agonist ivuxolimab in advanced cancers. This table comes from immunoSEQ multiplex PCR, and its TCRdb copy is limited to in-frame clones, with some not included. The data show tens of thousands of clones, about 88% seen once. V was trimmed by 3 bases and J by 2 bases, leaving 16 bases between them. The CDR3 extends over 16 amino acids. CDR1 and CDR2 from the germline V gene are SGHAT and FQNNGV. This chain links TRBV11-2 with TRBJ2-5, with D tentatively TRBD2 (6 bases). The sequence derives from an adult with an advanced solid tumor such as melanoma, head and neck, liver or kidney cancer. The sample was CD4+ or CD8+ T cells sorted from blood, taken in a trial of the OX40 agonist ivuxolimab. CDR3 coding DNA: TGTGCCAGCAGCTTGGGGAGGTTCCACCTTCAAGAGACCCAGTACTTC. Encoded protein: CASSLGRFHLQETQYF.